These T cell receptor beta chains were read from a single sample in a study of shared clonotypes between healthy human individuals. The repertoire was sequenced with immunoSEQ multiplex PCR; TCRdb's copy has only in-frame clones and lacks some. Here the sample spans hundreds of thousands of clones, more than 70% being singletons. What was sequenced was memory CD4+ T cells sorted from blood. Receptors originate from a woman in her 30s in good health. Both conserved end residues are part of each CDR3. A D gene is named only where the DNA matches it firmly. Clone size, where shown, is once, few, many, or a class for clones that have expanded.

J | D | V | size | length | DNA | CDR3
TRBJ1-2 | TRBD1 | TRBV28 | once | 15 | TGTGCCAGCAGTATCAGACAGGGGTCGAGCTATGGCTACACCTTC | CASSIRQGSSYGYTF
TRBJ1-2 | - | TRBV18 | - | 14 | TGTGCCAGCTCACCCGGGGCAGGGCTCTATGGCTACACCTTC | CASSPGAGLYGYTF
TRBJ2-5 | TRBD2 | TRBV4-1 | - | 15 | TGCGCCAGCAGCCCCCTAGCGGGATTGCGAGAGACCCAGTACTTC | CASSPLAGLRETQYF
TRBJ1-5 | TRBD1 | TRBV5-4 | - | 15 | TGTGCCAGCAGCTCCCGGGACAGGGTCGGTCAGCCCCAGCATTTT | CASSSRDRVGQPQHF
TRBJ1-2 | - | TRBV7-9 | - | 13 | TGTGCCAGCAGCCGCGGGGAAAACTGTGGCTACACCTTC | CASSRGENCGYTF
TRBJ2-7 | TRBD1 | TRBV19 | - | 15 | TGTGCCAGTAGTGACACCGGGACAGGGGGCTACGAGCAGTACTTC | CASSDTGTGGYEQYF
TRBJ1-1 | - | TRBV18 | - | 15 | TGTGCCAGCTCAGTCGCAGGGAGTCGAGAAACTGAAGCTTTCTTT | CASSVAGSRETEAFF
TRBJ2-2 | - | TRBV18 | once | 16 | TGTGCCAGCTCACCACTTGGGACACCCGGCACCGGGGAGCTGTTTTTT | CASSPLGTPGTGELFF
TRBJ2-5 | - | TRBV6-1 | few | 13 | TGTGCCAGCAGCTTTAAACTAGGGGAGACCCAGTACTTC | CASSFKLGETQYF
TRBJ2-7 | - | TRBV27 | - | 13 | TGTGCCAGCAGTTCCCAAGCCCCCTACGAGCAGTACTTC | CASSSQAPYEQYF
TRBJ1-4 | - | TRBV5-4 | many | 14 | TGTGCCGTGGCACCGGGACAATCTAATGAAAAACTGTTTTTT | CAVAPGQSNEKLFF
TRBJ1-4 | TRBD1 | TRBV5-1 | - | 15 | TGCGCCAGCAGCTCCACAGGGGTGGCTAATGAAAAACTGTTTTTT | CASSSTGVANEKLFF
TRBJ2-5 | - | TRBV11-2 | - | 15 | TGTGCCAGCAGCTTAGATCCCCCTGTATTGCGAGCCCAGTACTTC | CASSLDPPVLRAQYF
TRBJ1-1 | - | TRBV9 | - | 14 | TGTGCCAGCAGCGTAGGTTCTGAGAACACTGAAGCTTTCTTT | CASSVGSENTEAFF
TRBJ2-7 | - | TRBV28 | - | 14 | TGTGCCAGCACCCAAACGGGCGGGGACTACGAGCAGTACTTC | CASTQTGGDYEQYF
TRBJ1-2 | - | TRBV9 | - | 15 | TGTGCCAGCAGCGTAGAGGGCAGGGCCTACTATGGCTACACCTTC | CASSVEGRAYYGYTF
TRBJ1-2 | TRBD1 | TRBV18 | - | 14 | TGTGCCAGCTCACAAGACCGGGACAGGCGTGACTACACCTTC | CASSQDRDRRDYTF
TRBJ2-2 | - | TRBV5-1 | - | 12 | TGCGCCAGCAGCTACTCCGCCGGGGAGCTGTTTTTT | CASSYSAGELFF
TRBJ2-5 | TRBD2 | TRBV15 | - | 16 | TGTGCCACCAGCCCTACTAGCGCACACGGAGGAGAGACCCAGTACTTC | CATSPTSAHGGETQYF
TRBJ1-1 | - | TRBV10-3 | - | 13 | TGTGCCATTTCCGGGACGGAGAACACTGAAGCTTTCTTT | CAISGTENTEAFF
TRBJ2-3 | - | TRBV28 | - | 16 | TGTGCCAGCAGTACCCCGGGACATATTCGGACAGATACGCAGTATTTT | CASSTPGHIRTDTQYF
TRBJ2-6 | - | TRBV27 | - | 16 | TGTGCCAGCAGTCGGACAGCAGTAGCTGGGGCCAACGTCCTGACTTTC | CASSRTAVAGANVLTF
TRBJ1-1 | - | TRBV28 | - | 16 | TGTGCCAGCAGTCCTCGAGCGTGGGGGAAGAACACTGAAGCTTTCTTT | CASSPRAWGKNTEAFF
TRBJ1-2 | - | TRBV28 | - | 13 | TGTGCCAGCAGTTTATTGGGGGTTGAGGGCTACACCTTC | CASSLLGVEGYTF
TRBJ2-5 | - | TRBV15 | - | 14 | TGTGCCACCAGCAGAGATGTTCGCGGGGAGACCCAGTACTTC | CATSRDVRGETQYF
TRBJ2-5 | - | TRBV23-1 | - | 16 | TGCGCCAGCAGTCCACGTAGGCGGGACAGAAAAGAGACCCAGTACTTC | CASSPRRRDRKETQYF
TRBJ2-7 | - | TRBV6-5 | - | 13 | TGTGCCAGCACTCGAGGGGGGGGATTCGAGCAGTACTTC | CASTRGGGFEQYF
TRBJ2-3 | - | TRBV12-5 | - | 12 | TGTGCTAGTGGACAAGAGACAGATACGCAGTATTTT | CASGQETDTQYF
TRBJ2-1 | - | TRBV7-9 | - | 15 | TGTGCCAGCAGGAAGAGTGTGGGCGGGGAAAATGAGCAGTTCTTC | CASRKSVGGENEQFF
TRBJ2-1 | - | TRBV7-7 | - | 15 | TGTGCCAGCAGTTCGGACTATGCTACCTACAATGAGCAGTTCTTC | CASSSDYATYNEQFF
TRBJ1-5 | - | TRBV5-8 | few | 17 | TGTGCCAGCAGCTCGGTGATCCGGAGTGATAGCAATCAGCCCCAGCATTTT | CASSSVIRSDSNQPQHF
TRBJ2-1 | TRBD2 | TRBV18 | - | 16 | TGTGCCAGCTCAGCGGGGGTCGCCCCTGGAGACAATGAGCAGTTCTTC | CASSAGVAPGDNEQFF
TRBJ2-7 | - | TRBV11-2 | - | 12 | TGTGCCAGCAGCTTGCCTGGCTACGAGCAGTACTTC | CASSLPGYEQYF
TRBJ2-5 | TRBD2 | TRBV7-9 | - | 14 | TGTGCCAGCAGCCCTTTCGCGGGAGAAGAGACCCAGTACTTC | CASSPFAGEETQYF
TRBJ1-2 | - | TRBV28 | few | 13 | TGTGCCAGCAGCCCGACAGTCAGCTATGGCTACACCTTC | CASSPTVSYGYTF
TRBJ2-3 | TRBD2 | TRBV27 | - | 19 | TGTGCCAGCAGTTTATACTCGATTCCACGTGGCGGGAGCGCAGATACGCAGTATTTT | CASSLYSIPRGGSADTQYF
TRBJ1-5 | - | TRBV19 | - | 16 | TGTGCCAGTAGTATGGGTGGAACCTCTAGCAATCAGCCCCAGCATTTT | CASSMGGTSSNQPQHF
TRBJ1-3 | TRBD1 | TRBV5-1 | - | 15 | TGCGCCAGCAGCTACGACAGGGGTTCAGGAAACACCATATATTTT | CASSYDRGSGNTIYF
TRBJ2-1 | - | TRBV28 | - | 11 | TGTGCCAGCACTAGCGTCCATGAGCAGTTCTTC | CASTSVHEQFF
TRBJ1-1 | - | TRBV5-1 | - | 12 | TGCGCCAGCAGCTTGGCGGGACCAGGAGCTTTCTTT | CASSLAGPGAFF
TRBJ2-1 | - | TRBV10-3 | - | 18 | TGTGCCATCAGTGAGGGTAGCCATCAGATTCATTATTACAATGAGCAGTTCTTC | CAISEGSHQIHYYNEQFF
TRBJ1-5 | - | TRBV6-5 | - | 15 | TGTGCCAGCAGGTACGGTAGGACGGCGGGTCAGCCCCAGCATTTT | CASRYGRTAGQPQHF
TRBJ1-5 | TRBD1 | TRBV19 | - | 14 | TGTGCCAGTAGTTCCGGGACAGATAATCAGCCCCAGCATTTT | CASSSGTDNQPQHF
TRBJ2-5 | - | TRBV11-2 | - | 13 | TGTGCCAGCAGCTTTAATACTCAAGAGACCCAGTACTTC | CASSFNTQETQYF
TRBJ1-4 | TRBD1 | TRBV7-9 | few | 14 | TGTGCCAGCGCCGAGGGACAGGGTAATGAAAAACTGTTTTTT | CASAEGQGNEKLFF
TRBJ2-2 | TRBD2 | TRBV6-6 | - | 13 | TGTGCCAGCAGGCGGGAGTACACCGGGGAGCTGTTTTTT | CASRREYTGELFF
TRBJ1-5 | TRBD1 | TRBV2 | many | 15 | TGTGCCAGCAGTGAAGGCAGGGGGGACGGGCAGCCCCAGCATTTT | CASSEGRGDGQPQHF
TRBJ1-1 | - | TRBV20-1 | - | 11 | TGCAGTGCTAGAGGAAACACTGAAGCTTTCTTT | CSARGNTEAFF
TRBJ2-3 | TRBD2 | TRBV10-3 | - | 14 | TGTGCCATTTCTAGCGGAGGGAGCACAGATACGCAGTATTTT | CAISSGGSTDTQYF